The rows below give T cell receptor beta chains drawn from one sample of a study of blood T cell repertoires in COVID-19. Measured with immunoSEQ multiplex PCR; TCRdb has only the in-frame clones, and not every one. The table shows almost 500,000 clones, with about 88% occurring only once. The sequenced sample consisted of PBMCs or T cells enriched from blood (not recorded which). Receptors originate from a woman aged 55-70 years who had recovered from COVID-19. Each CDR3 is given with its conserved first and last residue. A D gene is named only where the DNA matches it firmly. Clone size is shown for a subset of rows, as once, few, many or a class of expanded clone.

j_gene,abundance,v_gene,d_gene,CDR3aa,CDR3nt
TRBJ2-1,.,TRBV24-1,TRBD2,CATSDRLAGGLDNEQFF,TGTGCCACCAGTGATAGATTAGCGGGGGGGCTGGACAATGAGCAGTTCTTC
TRBJ1-2,.,TRBV24-1,.,CATSDSRIGDGYTF,TGTGCCACCAGTGATTCTAGGATAGGGGATGGCTACACCTTC
TRBJ1-3,few,TRBV4-1,.,CASSQEIRTPGNTIYF,TGCGCCAGCAGCCAAGAAATTAGGACACCGGGAAACACCATATATTTT
TRBJ1-3,.,TRBV7-2,.,CASSGGHSDTIYF,TGTGCCAGCAGCGGGGGACATTCAGACACCATATATTTT
TRBJ2-5,.,TRBV2,TRBD1,CASSRTGTGLTQETQYF,TGTGCCAGCAGCCGAACCGGGACAGGGTTAACCCAAGAGACCCAGTACTTC
TRBJ2-6,.,TRBV11-2,TRBD1,CASSRRTGPASGANVLTF,TGTGCCAGCAGCCGTCGGACAGGCCCCGCGTCTGGGGCCAACGTCCTGACTTTC
TRBJ2-6,.,TRBV27,TRBD1,CASRGGASGANVLTF,TGTGCCAGCAGAGGGGGCGCTTCTGGGGCCAACGTCCTGACTTTC
TRBJ1-3,once,TRBV9,.,CASGPGHRSSGNTIYF,TGTGCCAGCGGCCCGGGACATCGTAGCTCTGGAAACACCATATATTTT
TRBJ1-6,.,TRBV2,.,CAILASYNSPLHF,TGTGCCATCCTGGCCTCCTATAATTCACCCCTCCACTTT
TRBJ2-3,.,TRBV7-2,.,CASSLATRGYTDTQYF,TGTGCCAGCAGCTTAGCAACGAGGGGGTACACAGATACGCAGTATTTT
TRBJ2-5,.,TRBV5-6,.,CASRYGIQETQYF,TGTGCCAGCAGGTACGGGATTCAAGAGACCCAGTACTTC
TRBJ2-1,.,TRBV7-2,TRBD2,CASSLVSGGYNEQFF,TGTGCCAGCAGCTTAGTGTCGGGGGGTTACAATGAGCAGTTCTTC
TRBJ1-2,few,TRBV29-1,TRBD1,CSVLTPTRQGDLGGANYGYTF,TGCAGCGTTCTCACGCCCACTCGACAGGGTGATCTAGGGGGAGCTAACTATGGCTACACCTTC
TRBJ2-1,.,TRBV6-4,TRBD2,CASRLAGGDTEQFF,TGTGCCAGCAGACTAGCGGGGGGTGATACTGAGCAGTTCTTC
TRBJ1-2,.,TRBV29-1,TRBD1,CSTGQGTDYGYTF,TGCAGCACTGGACAGGGGACTGACTATGGCTACACCTTC
TRBJ1-6,.,TRBV4-1,TRBD1,CASSQPGGYHNSPLHF,TGCGCCAGCAGCCAACCAGGGGGCTATCACAATTCACCCCTCCACTTT
TRBJ2-7,.,TRBV5-1,.,CASSLGGGYEQYF,TGCGCCAGCAGCTTGGGTGGAGGTTACGAGCAGTACTTC
TRBJ1-5,.,TRBV3-1/TRBV3-2,TRBD1,CASSQGQGVQPQHF,TGTGCCAGCAGCCAAGGGCAGGGGGTTCAGCCCCAGCATTTT
TRBJ1-3,once,TRBV5-1,TRBD1,CASSLPGQGIGNTIYF,TGCGCCAGCAGCTTGCCGGGACAGGGGATTGGAAACACCATATATTTT
TRBJ1-1,.,TRBV5-5,.,CASSLVPILNTEAFF,TGTGCCAGCAGCTTGGTCCCCATCCTGAACACTGAAGCTTTCTTT
TRBJ1-6,.,TRBV10-1,.,CAITGEDCSYNSPLHF,TGCGCCATCACGGGGGAGGACTGCTCCTATAATTCACCCCTCCACTTT
TRBJ1-1,.,TRBV19,TRBD1,CASSIQGDTEAFF,TGTGCCAGTAGTATTCAGGGGGACACTGAAGCTTTCTTT
TRBJ2-2,.,TRBV5-1,TRBD1,CASRIDRAGELFF,TGCGCCAGCAGAATTGACAGGGCCGGGGAGCTGTTTTTT
TRBJ2-5,.,TRBV9,TRBD2,CASSFAGGRETQYF,TGTGCCAGCAGCTTCGCGGGGGGGCGAGAGACCCAGTACTTC
TRBJ2-3,.,TRBV3-1/TRBV3-2,.,CASSPSGGDTQYF,TGTGCCAGCAGCCCCTCCGGAGGAGATACGCAGTATTTT
TRBJ1-1,.,TRBV7-2,.,CASSLHRGTEAFF,TGTGCCAGCAGCCTCCACCGGGGGACTGAAGCTTTCTTT
TRBJ1-1,.,TRBV5-1,.,CASSYLPFLNTEAFF,TGCGCCAGCAGCTACTTACCCTTTCTCAACACTGAAGCTTTCTTT
TRBJ2-5,.,TRBV5-1,TRBD2,CASSARGDPQETQYF,TGCGCCAGCAGCGCACGGGGGGATCCTCAAGAGACCCAGTACTTC
TRBJ1-2,.,TRBV7-2,TRBD1,CASSRGTAYGYTF,TGTGCCAGCAGCCGAGGGACAGCTTATGGCTACACCTTC
TRBJ1-6,.,TRBV28,TRBD1,CASRGSGTGGVWYNSPLHF,TGTGCCAGCAGGGGGTCCGGGACAGGGGGCGTCTGGTATAATTCACCCCTCCACTTT
TRBJ1-5,once,TRBV28,.,CASSKQGRSNQPQHF,TGTGCCAGCAGTAAACAGGGCAGGAGCAATCAGCCCCAGCATTTT
TRBJ1-1,.,TRBV3-1/TRBV3-2,TRBD1,CASSPKQGTEAFF,TGTGCCAGCAGCCCGAAACAGGGGACTGAAGCTTTCTTT
TRBJ1-2,.,TRBV27,TRBD1,CASSPPGQGEIGYTF,TGTGCCAGCAGTCCTCCGGGACAGGGGGAAATAGGCTACACCTTC
TRBJ1-2,.,TRBV4-1,.,CASSQEPGMDYGYTF,TGCGCCAGCAGCCAAGAGCCAGGGATGGACTATGGCTACACCTTC
TRBJ2-7,.,TRBV11-3,.,CASSLGTSREQYF,TGTGCCAGCAGCTTAGGGACTTCGCGGGAGCAGTACTTC
TRBJ1-1,.,TRBV12-5,TRBD1,CASGGQGRYLNTEAFF,TGTGCTAGTGGCGGACAGGGAAGATATCTGAACACTGAAGCTTTCTTT
TRBJ2-3,.,TRBV19,TRBD2,CATLAGGRGDTQYF,TGTGCCACCTTAGCGGGGGGCCGGGGAGATACGCAGTATTTT
TRBJ1-5,once,TRBV2,.,CASSQQVSDQPQHF,TGTGCCAGCAGCCAACAGGTTTCGGATCAGCCCCAGCATTTT
TRBJ1-2,.,TRBV4-2,TRBD1,CASSQDIGQGWYGYTF,TGTGCCAGCAGCCAAGATATAGGACAGGGTTGGTATGGCTACACCTTC
TRBJ1-6,.,TRBV5-1,.,CASSLDRSSYNSPLHF,TGCGCCAGCAGCTTGGACAGAAGCTCCTATAATTCACCCCTCCACTTT
TRBJ2-7,many,TRBV5-4,.,CASSLVAGYKAESSYEQYF,TGTGCCAGCAGCTTGGTGGCAGGGTATAAGGCCGAGAGCTCCTACGAGCAGTACTTC
TRBJ2-2,.,TRBV5-6,.,CASSRVSGELFF,TGTGCCAGCAGCCGGGTCAGCGGGGAGCTGTTTTTT